The 7 T cell receptor beta chains below were found in one sample sequenced in a study of blood T cells in healthy people across ages (dated by TCRdb to between 2014 and 2017). Library creation used 5' RACE. TCRdb lists the instrument as Illumina HiSeq 2500. A second roughly 6 to 12 cycle PCR used a sample-barcoded 5' primer and a J-beta primer mix. Using fastp at Q25 and MiXCR, TCRdb reprocessed the public reads and kept productive beta chains. Each entry merges the rows of one CDR3 protein and shows their most common DNA and genes. This sample gives more than 800,000 distinct CDR3 sequences in total; 25% to 30% of them show up just once. Together, the top ten hold about 18% of the sample. The sequencing input was blood. The source is a woman of 80 years or more in good health.

This clonotype was detected ten times or more. The chain carries TRBV10-3 and TRBJ2-1, with unresolved D. The CDR3 extends over 14 amino acids. Germline V gene sequence: CDR1 ENHRY, CDR2 SYGVKD. Trimming shortened V by 3 bases and J by 1 base, and 7 bases separated the two germline ends. CDR3 sequence: CAISDAISYNEQFF. The CDR3 nucleotides read TGTGCCATCAGTGACGCCATATCCTACAATGAGCAGTTCTTC.

A few counts support this clonotype. The genes are TRBV12-3 or TRBV12-4 and TRBJ2-2; D is unresolved. This CDR3 is 13 amino acids long. Trimming shortened V by 6 bases and J by 6 bases, and 11 bases separated the two germline ends. CDR3 in DNA: TGTGCCAGCAGCCTAGAAATAGCCGGGGAGCTGTTTTTT. Amino acids: CASSLEIAGELFF.

CDR3 sequence (DNA): TGTGCCATCAGTGTTGGCAGACAAGAGACCCAGTACTTC. Protein product: CAISVGRQETQYF. The rearrangement joins TRBV10-3 to TRBJ2-5; D uncertain. The length of the CDR3 is 13 residues. The germline gives CDR1 ENHRY, CDR2 SYGVKD. Trimming took off 4 bases at V and 2 bases at J, with 8 bases between the two ends.

This clonotype turned up a few times. The CDR3 sequence: CASSKGGGGGPQETQYF. In nucleotides, the CDR3 is TGTGCCAGCAGCAAGGGTGGGGGCGGGGGACCCCAAGAGACCCAGTACTTC. The V gene is TRBV7-6, the J gene TRBJ2-5; a weak D match, TRBD2 (7 bases). Between the trimmed V and J ends, which lost 5 bases and 1 base, there was a span of 20 bases. CDR3 size: 17 residues. Germline values: CDR1 SGHVS, CDR2 FNYEAQ.

In its sample, this clonotype was seen many times. The chain links TRBV20-1 to TRBJ1-2; TRBD1 aligns across 9 bases. This CDR3 region has 13 residues. Trimming removed 4 bases from V and 5 bases from J; junction bases left unmatched: 5. Germline assignment: CDR1 DFQATT and CDR2 SNEGSKA (reference sequence). The CDR3: CSAKGTGTYGYTF. DNA for the CDR3: TGCAGTGCTAAGGGGACAGGGACTTATGGCTACACCTTC.

This clonotype was seen many times. J is TRBJ2-7 and V is TRBV7-2; weak D call: TRBD2 (6 bases). V gave up 1 base and J gave up 2 bases, with 12 bases separating them. Germline V gene sequence: CDR1 SGHTA, CDR2 FQGNSA. This CDR3 spans 15 amino acids. DNA of the CDR3: TGTGCCAGCAGCTTAGGCGGGGACCCAACCTACGAGCAGTACTTC. It specifies CASSLGGDPTYEQYF.

This chain uses TRBV6-6 with TRBJ2-5; D gene uncertain. This CDR3 comprises 13 residues. The germline CDR1 and CDR2 sequences are MNHNY and SVGAGI (reference sequence). V was pared by 0 bases and J by 3 bases, with 5 bases between. The DNA of the CDR3 is TGTGCCAGCAGTTACTCGAAGGAAGAGACCCAGTACTTC. Residues: CASSYSKEETQYF.